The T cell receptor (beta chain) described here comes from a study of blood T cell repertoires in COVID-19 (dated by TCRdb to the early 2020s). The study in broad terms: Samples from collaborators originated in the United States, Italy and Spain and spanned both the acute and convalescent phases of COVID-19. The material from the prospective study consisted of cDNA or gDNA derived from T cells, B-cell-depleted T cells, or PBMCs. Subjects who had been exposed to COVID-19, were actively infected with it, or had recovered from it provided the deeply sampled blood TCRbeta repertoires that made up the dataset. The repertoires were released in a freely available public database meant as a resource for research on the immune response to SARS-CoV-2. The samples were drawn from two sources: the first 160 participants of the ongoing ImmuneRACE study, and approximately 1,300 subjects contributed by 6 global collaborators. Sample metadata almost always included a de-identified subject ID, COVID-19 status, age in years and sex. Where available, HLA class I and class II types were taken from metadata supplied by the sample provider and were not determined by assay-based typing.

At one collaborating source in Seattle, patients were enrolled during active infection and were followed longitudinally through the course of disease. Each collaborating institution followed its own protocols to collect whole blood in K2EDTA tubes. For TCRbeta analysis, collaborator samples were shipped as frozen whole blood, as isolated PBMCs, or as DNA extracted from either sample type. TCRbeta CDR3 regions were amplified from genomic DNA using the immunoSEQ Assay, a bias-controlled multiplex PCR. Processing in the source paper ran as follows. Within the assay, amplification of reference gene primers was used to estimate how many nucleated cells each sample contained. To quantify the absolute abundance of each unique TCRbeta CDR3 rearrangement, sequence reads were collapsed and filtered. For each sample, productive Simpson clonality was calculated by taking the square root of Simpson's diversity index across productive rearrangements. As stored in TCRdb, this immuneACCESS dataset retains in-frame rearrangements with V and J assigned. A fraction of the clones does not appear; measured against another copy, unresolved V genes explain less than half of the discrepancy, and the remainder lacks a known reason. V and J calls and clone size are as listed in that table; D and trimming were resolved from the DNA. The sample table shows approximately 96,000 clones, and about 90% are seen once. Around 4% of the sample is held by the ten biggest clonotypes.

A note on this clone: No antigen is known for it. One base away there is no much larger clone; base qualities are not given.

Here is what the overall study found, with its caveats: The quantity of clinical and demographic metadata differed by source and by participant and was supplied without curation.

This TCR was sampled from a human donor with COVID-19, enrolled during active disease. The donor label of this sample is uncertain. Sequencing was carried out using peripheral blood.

The sequenced DNA is TGTGCCAGCTCACCCGCAAATAACAGAGACAACACCTTC. Translation gives CASSPANNRDNTF. Here the chain combines TRBV18 and TRBJ1-2; the D gene identity is not certain. Counted from cysteine to phenylalanine, this CDR3 has 13 amino acids. Only the CDR3 region is kept as DNA, spanning 39 bases read in frame from base 1. V drops 3 bases and J drops 12 bases, leaving 17 bases in between. The germline V gene supplies CDR1 KGHSH and CDR2 LQKENI.